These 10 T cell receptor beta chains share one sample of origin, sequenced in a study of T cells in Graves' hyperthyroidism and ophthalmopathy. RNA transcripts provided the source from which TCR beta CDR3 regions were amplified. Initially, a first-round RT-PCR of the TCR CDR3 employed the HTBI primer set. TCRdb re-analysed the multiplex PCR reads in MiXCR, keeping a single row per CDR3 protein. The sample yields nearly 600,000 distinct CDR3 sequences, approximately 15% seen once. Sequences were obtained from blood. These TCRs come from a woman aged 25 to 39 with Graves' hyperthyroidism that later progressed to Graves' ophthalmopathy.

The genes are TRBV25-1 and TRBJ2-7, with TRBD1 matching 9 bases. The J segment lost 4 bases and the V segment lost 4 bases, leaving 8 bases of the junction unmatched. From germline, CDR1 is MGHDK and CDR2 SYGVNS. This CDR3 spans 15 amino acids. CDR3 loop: CASSATNRGPYEQYF. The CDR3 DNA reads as TGTGCCAGCAGTGCGACGAACAGGGGGCCTTACGAGCAGTACTTC.

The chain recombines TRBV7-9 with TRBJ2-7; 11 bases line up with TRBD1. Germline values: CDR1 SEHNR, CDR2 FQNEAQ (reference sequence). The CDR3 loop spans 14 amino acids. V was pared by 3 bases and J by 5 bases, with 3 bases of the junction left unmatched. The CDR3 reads CASSLDRGLDEQYF. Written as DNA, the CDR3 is TGTGCCAGCAGCTTGGACAGGGGGCTTGACGAGCAGTACTTC. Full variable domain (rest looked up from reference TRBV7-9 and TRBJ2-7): DTGVSQNPRHKITKRGQNVTFRCDPISEHNRLYWYRQTLGQGPEFLTYFQNEAQLEKSRLLSDRFSAERPKGSFSTLEIQRTEQGDSAMYLCASSLDRGLDEQYFGPGTRLTVT.

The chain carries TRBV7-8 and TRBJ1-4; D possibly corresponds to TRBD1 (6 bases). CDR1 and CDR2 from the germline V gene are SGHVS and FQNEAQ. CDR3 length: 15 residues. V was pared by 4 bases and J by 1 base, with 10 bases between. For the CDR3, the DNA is TGTGCCAGCAGCTCCCCCAGGGGAACTAATGAAAAACTGTTTTTT. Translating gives CASSSPRGTNEKLFF.

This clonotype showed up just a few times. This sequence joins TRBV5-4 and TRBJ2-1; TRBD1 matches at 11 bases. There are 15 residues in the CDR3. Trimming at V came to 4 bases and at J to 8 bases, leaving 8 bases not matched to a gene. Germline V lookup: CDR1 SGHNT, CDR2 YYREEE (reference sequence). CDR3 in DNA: TGTGCCAGCAGCAGGACCTCGGGACAGGGGGATGAGCAGTTCTTC. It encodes CASSRTSGQGDEQFF.

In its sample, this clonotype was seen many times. The CDR3 is CASSQTDRIGVGYTF. The CDR3 coding sequence is TGTGCCAGCAGCCAAACGGACAGGATAGGAGTCGGCTACACCTTC. This chain uses TRBV3-1 with TRBJ1-2; 7 bases are a match to TRBD1. Germline values: CDR1 LGHDT, CDR2 YNNKEL (reference sequence). V was pared by 2 bases and J by 8 bases, with 11 bases of the junction left unmatched. The CDR3 totals 15 residues.

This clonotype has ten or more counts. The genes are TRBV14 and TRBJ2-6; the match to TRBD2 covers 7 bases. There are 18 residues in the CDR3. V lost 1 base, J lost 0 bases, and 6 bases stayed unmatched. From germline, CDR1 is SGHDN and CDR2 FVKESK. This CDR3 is CASSQVGGGPSGANVLTF. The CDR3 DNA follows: TGTGCCAGCAGCCAAGTGGGCGGGGGACCCTCTGGGGCCAACGTCCTGACTTTC.

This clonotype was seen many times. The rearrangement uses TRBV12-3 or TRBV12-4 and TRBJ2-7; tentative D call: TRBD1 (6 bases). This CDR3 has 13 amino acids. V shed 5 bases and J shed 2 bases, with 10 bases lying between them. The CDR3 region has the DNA TGTGCCAGCAGTAGACAGGTAGCCTACGAGCAGTACTTC. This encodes CASSRQVAYEQYF.

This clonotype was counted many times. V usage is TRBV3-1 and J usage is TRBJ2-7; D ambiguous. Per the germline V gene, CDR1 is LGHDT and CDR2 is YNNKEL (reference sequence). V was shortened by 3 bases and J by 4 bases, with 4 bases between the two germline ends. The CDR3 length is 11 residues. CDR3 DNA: TGTGCCAGCAGCCATCAGTACGAGCAGTACTTC. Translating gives CASSHQYEQYF.

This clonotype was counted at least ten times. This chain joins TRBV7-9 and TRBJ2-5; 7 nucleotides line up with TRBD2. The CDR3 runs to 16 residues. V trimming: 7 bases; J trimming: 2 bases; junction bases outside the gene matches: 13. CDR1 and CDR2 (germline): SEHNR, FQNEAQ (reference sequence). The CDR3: CASTLSGTSAQETQYF. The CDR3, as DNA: TGTGCCAGCACCTTGAGTGGAACTAGCGCTCAAGAGACCCAGTACTTC.

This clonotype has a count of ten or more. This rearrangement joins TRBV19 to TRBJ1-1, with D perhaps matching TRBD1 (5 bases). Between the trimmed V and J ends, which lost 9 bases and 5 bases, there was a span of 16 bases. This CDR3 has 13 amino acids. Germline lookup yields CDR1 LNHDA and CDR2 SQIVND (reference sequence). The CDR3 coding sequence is TGTGCCAGCAGCAGCCAGGGAGGAACTGAAGCTTTCTTT. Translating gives CASSSQGGTEAFF.